There are a few counts of the clone carrying this T cell receptor (beta chain). What it recognizes is unknown. Germline CDR1 LNHDA, CDR2 SQIVND (reference sequence). This CDR3 contains 14 residues. The V end was cut by 5 bases, the J end by 7 bases, with 12 bases between. These data belong to a study of shared clonotypes between healthy human individuals. Findings and caveats of the study: Around 5% was the fraction of naive CD4 clonotypes found shared across four donors.

TCRdb's copy holds only in-frame clones and misses some; the assay was immunoSEQ multiplex PCR. The sample yields millions of clones, around nine tenths seen once. V usage is TRBV19 and J usage is TRBJ1-6; D call uncertain. The receptor was derived from a man aged 18 to 30 in good health. The material sequenced was naive CD4+ T cells sorted from blood. The subset: CD45RA+ positively selected. CDR3 sequence: CASSALTPNSPLHF. CDR3 coding DNA: TGTGCCAGTAGTGCCTTGACCCCCAATTCACCCCTCCACTTT.